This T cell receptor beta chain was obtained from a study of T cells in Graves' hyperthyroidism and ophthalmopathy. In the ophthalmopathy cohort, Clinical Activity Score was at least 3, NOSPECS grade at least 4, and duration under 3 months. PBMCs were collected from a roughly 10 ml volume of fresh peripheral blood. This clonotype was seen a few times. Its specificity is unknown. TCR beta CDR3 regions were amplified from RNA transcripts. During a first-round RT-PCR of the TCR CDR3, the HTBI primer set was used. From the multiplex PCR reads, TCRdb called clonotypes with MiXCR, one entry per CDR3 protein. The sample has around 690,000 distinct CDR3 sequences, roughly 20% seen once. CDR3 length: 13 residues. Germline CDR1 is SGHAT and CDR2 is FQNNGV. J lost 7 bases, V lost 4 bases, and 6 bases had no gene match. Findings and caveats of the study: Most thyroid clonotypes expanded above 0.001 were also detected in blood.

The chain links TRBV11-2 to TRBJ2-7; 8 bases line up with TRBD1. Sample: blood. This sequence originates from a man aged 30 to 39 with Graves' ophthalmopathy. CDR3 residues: CASSSGGLGEQYF. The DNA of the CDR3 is TGTGCCAGCAGCTCAGGGGGCCTCGGGGAGCAGTACTTC.